This T cell receptor beta chain was sequenced in a study of blood T cell repertoires in COVID-19. Across the whole study: Samples representing acute and convalescent COVID-19 were sourced from the United States, Italy and Spain. The cDNA or gDNA used as material had been derived from T cells, B-cell-depleted T cells, or PBMCs.

Per the study methods: Reference gene primers were amplified, and this amplification served to estimate nucleated cell counts. The data were produced by immunoSEQ multiplex PCR, yet TCRdb's version contains in-frame clones alone and is incomplete. V and J calls and clone size come straight from that table; D and trimming were deduced from the DNA. The sample contains about 100,000 clones, around 79% of which appear only once. V dropped 5 bases and J dropped 9; count of bases not matched to a gene: 13. This CDR3 contains 14 residues. Germline V gene lookup returns CDR1 PRHDT and CDR2 FYEKMQ (reference sequence).

The V call is TRBV13, the J call TRBJ2-7, with 7 bases aligning to TRBD1. The sequencing input was peripheral blood. This TCR came from a human donor in a cohort sampled during active COVID-19. The CDR3 loop reads CASSRLLQGDGQYF. The DNA for the CDR3 is TGTGCCAGCAGCCGTCTTCTCCAGGGGGATGGGCAGTACTTC.